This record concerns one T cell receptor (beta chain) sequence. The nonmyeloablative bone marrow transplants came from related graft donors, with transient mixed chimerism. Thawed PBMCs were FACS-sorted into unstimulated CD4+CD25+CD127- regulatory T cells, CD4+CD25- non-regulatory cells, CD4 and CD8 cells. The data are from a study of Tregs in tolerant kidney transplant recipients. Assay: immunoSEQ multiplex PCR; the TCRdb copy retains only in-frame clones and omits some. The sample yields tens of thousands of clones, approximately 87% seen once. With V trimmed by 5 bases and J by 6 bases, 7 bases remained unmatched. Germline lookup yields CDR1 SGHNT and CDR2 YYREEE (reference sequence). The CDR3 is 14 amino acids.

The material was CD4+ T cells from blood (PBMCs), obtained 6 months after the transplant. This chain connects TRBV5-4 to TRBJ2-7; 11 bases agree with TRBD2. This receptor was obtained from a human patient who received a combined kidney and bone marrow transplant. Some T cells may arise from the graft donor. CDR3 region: CASSRLAGRGEQYF. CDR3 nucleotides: TGTGCCAGCAGTAGACTAGCGGGAAGGGGCGAGCAGTACTTC.